The T cell receptor (beta chain) under discussion was sequenced for a study of blood T cells in healthy people across ages. Germline CDR1 SNHLY, CDR2 FYNNEI. Deletions cut 7 bases from V and 2 bases from J, with 12 bases between. The CDR3 has 13 residues. Together with a sample-barcoded 5' primer, a J-beta primer mix was included in a second PCR lasting about 7 to 11 cycles. Each cDNA was tagged by a template-switch adaptor containing 12 random nucleotides. Each CDR3 protein is one row after TCRdb ran MiXCR on the 5' RACE reads. The sample includes 540,000 or so distinct CDR3 sequences, approximately 25% seen only once; the top ten take 15% to 20%. A few counts support this clonotype.

The sequence was obtained from an older woman in good health. The chain has TRBV2 and TRBJ2-7; D is tentatively TRBD1 or TRBD2 (7 bases each). The sequenced material came from blood. The CDR3 is CASTRGGTYEQYF. CDR3 nucleotides: TGTGCCAGCACCAGGGGGGGTACCTACGAGCAGTACTTC.